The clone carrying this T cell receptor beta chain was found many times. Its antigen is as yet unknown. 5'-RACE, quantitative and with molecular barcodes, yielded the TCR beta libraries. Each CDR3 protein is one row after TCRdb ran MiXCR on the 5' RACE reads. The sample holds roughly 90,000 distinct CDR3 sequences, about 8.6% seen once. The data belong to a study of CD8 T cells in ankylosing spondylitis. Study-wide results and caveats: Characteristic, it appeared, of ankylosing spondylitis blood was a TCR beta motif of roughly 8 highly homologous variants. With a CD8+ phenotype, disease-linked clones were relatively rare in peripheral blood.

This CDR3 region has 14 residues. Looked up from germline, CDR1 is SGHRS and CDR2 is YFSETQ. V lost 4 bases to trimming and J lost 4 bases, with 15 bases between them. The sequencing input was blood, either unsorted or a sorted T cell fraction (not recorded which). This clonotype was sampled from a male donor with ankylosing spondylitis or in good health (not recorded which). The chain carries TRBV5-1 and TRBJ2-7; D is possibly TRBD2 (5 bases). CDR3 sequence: CASSQPDGNYEQYF. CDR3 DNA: TGCGCCAGCAGCCAGCCGGACGGGAATTACGAGCAGTACTTC. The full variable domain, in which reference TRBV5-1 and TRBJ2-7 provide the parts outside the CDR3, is KAGVTQTPRYLIKTRGQQVTLSCSPISGHRSVSWYQQTPGQGLQFLFEYFSETQRNKGNFPGRFSGRQFSNSRSEMNVSTLELGDSALYLCASSQPDGNYEQYFGPGTRLTVT.